Detailed here is one T cell receptor (beta chain). Participants spanned ages about 18 to 90 years and resided in 24 US areas. Original processing methods: The authors estimated nucleated cell counts from reference gene primer amplification. TCRdb's table, derived via immunoSEQ multiplex PCR, lists solely in-frame clones and lacks some. D and trimming come from the DNA, and the V and J calls and clone size come from that table. Of 200,000 to 250,000 clones listed, about nine tenths are singletons. This specimen comes from a study of blood T cell repertoires in COVID-19. Study-wide background: PBMCs, B-cell-depleted T cells, or T cells provided the cDNA or gDNA that made up the material.

The V and J ends lost 2 bases and 6 bases, in that order; junction bases with no gene match: 10. Germline-derived CDR1 and CDR2 are SGHRS and YFSETQ. The CDR3 is made up of 16 amino acids. The receptor's source is a woman between 45 and 65 years old in a cohort exposed to, infected with or recovered from COVID-19 (not recorded which). The specimen sequenced was PBMCs or T cells enriched from blood (not recorded which). This chain links TRBV5-1 with TRBJ2-1; TRBD2 agrees at 8 bases. The CDR3 reads CASSLFTGGPANEQFF. Written as DNA, the CDR3 is TGCGCCAGCAGCTTATTTACGGGGGGGCCGGCCAATGAGCAGTTCTTC. The variable domain in full, completed from reference TRBV5-1 and TRBJ2-1, reads KAGVTQTPRYLIKTRGQQVTLSCSPISGHRSVSWYQQTPGQGLQFLFEYFSETQRNKGNFPGRFSGRQFSNSRSEMNVSTLELGDSALYLCASSLFTGGPANEQFFGPGTRLTVL.